These 32 T cell receptor beta chains were all obtained from the same sample, sequenced in a study of cytomegalovirus exposure and HLA in healthy donors. This table comes from immunoSEQ multiplex PCR, and its TCRdb copy is limited to in-frame clones, with some not included. Of 80,000 to 90,000 clones in the sample, around 96% were seen once. Sample: PBMCs. These receptors originate from a man between 18 and 35 years old in good health and CMV-seronegative.

The chain links TRBV5-1 to TRBJ2-3, with D perhaps matching TRBD1 (5 bases). Germline V gives CDR1 SGHRS, CDR2 YFSETQ. This CDR3 region has 15 residues. Trimming took off 0 bases at V and 1 base at J, with 9 bases between the two ends. CDR3 sequence reads: CASSLARVGTDTQYF. Written as DNA, the CDR3 is TGCGCCAGCAGCTTGGCCAGGGTGGGCACAGATACGCAGTATTTT.

The rearrangement joins TRBV19 to TRBJ1-5; the match to TRBD1 covers 11 bases. The CDR3 has 17 amino acids. V shed 7 bases, J shed 2 bases, and the junction held 10 bases outside the gene matches. Germline loops: CDR1 LNHDA, CDR2 SQIVND (reference sequence). The CDR3 loop reads CASITTGTGGGNQPQHF. The CDR3 bases are TGTGCCAGTATCACTACCGGGACAGGGGGGGGCAATCAGCCCCAGCATTTT. The entire variable domain, with the rest obtained from reference TRBV19 and TRBJ1-5, is as follows: DGGITQSPKYLFRKEGQNVTLSCEQNLNHDAMYWYRQDPGQGLRLIYYSQIVNDFQKGDIAEGYSVSREKKESFPLTVTSAQKNPTAFYLCASITTGTGGGNQPQHFGDGTRLSIL.

This chain links TRBV11-2 with TRBJ2-5, with 8 bases fitting TRBD1. There are 15 residues in the CDR3. Unmatched junction bases numbered 7, after V lost 5 bases and J lost 2 bases. Germline-derived CDR1 and CDR2 are SGHAT and FQNNGV. The CDR3 loop reads CASSATDRVQETQYF. CDR3 bases: TGTGCCAGCAGCGCAACGGACAGGGTTCAAGAGACCCAGTACTTC.

The rearrangement joins TRBV18 to TRBJ1-2, with 10 nucleotides matching TRBD1. The germline V gene has CDR1 KGHSH and CDR2 LQKENI. V gave up 3 bases and J gave up 8 bases; unmatched junction bases: 6. CDR3 length: 14 residues. The CDR3 is CASSPSDRGQGYTF. CDR3 nucleotides: TGTGCCAGCTCACCTTCCGACAGGGGGCAAGGCTACACCTTC. Together with reference TRBV18 and TRBJ1-2, the CDR3 gives the full variable domain: NAGVMQNPRHLVRRRGQEARLRCSPMKGHSHVYWYRQLPEEGLKFMVYLQKENIIDESGMPKERFSAEFPKEGPSILRIQQVVRGDSAAYFCASSPSDRGQGYTFGSGTRLTVV.

The rearrangement links TRBV9 to TRBJ1-1; D is unclear. This CDR3 is 14 amino acids long. Trimming pared 1 base from V and 3 bases from J, leaving 10 bases between. Germline V gene sequence: CDR1 SGDLS, CDR2 YYNGEE. The CDR3 nucleotides are TGTGCCAGCAGCGTAAGAGGTGTTGACACTGAAGCTTTCTTT. Protein sequence: CASSVRGVDTEAFF.

This chain joins TRBV19 and TRBJ1-5, with D unresolved. The germline V gene has CDR1 LNHDA and CDR2 SQIVND (reference sequence). The CDR3 extends over 16 amino acids. Trimming removed 5 bases from V and 6 bases from J, with 20 bases in between. CDR3 DNA sequence: TGTGCCAGTAGTTACGGGCTTCCTATTGCGGGTCAGCCCCAGCATTTT. It translates to CASSYGLPIAGQPQHF.

The rearrangement joins TRBV2 to TRBJ2-5; 9 bases are a match to TRBD1. CDR1 and CDR2 from the germline V gene are SNHLY and FYNNEI. CDR3 length equals 16 residues. V dropped 5 bases and J dropped 7; count of bases not matched to a gene: 14. CDR3 residues: CASSPPGQGRGGTQYF. CDR3 in DNA: TGTGCCAGCAGTCCACCAGGACAGGGGAGGGGGGGGACCCAGTACTTC. Looking up the rest from reference TRBV2 and TRBJ2-5 gives the full variable domain: EPEVTQTPSHQVTQMGQEVILRCVPISNHLYFYWYRQILGQKVEFLVSFYNNEISEKSEIFDDQFSVERPDGSNFTLKIRSTKLEDSAMYFCASSPPGQGRGGTQYFGPGTRLLVL.

The V and J genes are TRBV2 and TRBJ2-1; TRBD2 agrees at 9 bases. There are 13 residues in the CDR3. The trim removed 6 bases at V and 8 bases at J, leaving 5 bases unmatched. Germline CDR1 SNHLY, CDR2 FYNNEI. CDR3 sequence reads: CASRGGLAHEQFF. The CDR3 DNA is TGTGCCAGCAGAGGGGGACTAGCCCATGAGCAGTTCTTC.

The chain combines TRBV6-5 with TRBJ2-7; 9 bases line up with TRBD1. The CDR3 has 14 residues. The germline V gene encodes CDR1 MNHEY and CDR2 SVGAGI. The ends lost 2 bases at V and 2 bases at J; junction bases unmatched: 1. Written as DNA, the CDR3 is TGTGCCAGCAGTTACCGGACAGGGGCCTACGAGCAGTACTTC. Translation gives CASSYRTGAYEQYF.

The rearrangement joins TRBV2 to TRBJ2-7; a weak D match, TRBD1 (7 bases). Trimming stripped 8 bases from V and 0 bases from J, with 14 bases between. The CDR3 has 14 residues. CDR1 is SNHLY and CDR2 is FYNNEI in the germline V gene. The CDR3 spells CASSRDRDSYEQYF. Written as DNA, the CDR3 is TGTGCCAGCTCGCGGGACAGAGACTCCTACGAGCAGTACTTC.

The chain joins TRBV4-3 to TRBJ2-1; TRBD1 might be the D (5 bases). The germline V gene has CDR1 LGHNA and CDR2 YSLEER. The CDR3 has 15 residues. V was trimmed by 1 base and J by 8 bases, leaving 15 bases between them. CDR3 sequence reads: CASSQGVLSQDEQFF. The CDR3 DNA reads TGCGCCAGCAGCCAAGGCGTTCTGTCACAGGATGAGCAGTTCTTC.

The rearrangement joins TRBV27 to TRBJ1-5, with D possibly being TRBD1 (5 bases). The germline V gene encodes CDR1 MNHEY and CDR2 SMNVEV (reference sequence). The CDR3 contains 15 residues. Deletions cut 5 bases from V and 0 bases from J, with 11 bases between. The CDR3 DNA is TGTGCCAGCAGTCCCCTAAGGGGTAGCAATCAGCCCCAGCATTTT. This sequence encodes CASSPLRGSNQPQHF.

The chain has TRBV11-2 and TRBJ2-3, with D perhaps TRBD1 (6 bases). V lost 5 bases, J lost 8 bases, and 32 bases lay in between. CDR1 and CDR2 (germline): SGHAT, FQNNGV. The CDR3 sequence is 19 residues long. Here the CDR3 DNA reads TGTGCCAGCAGCCCGTACCCATTGGGACATAAGGGGTTAGTTCTTACGCAGTATTTT. Amino acid sequence: CASSPYPLGHKGLVLTQYF.

The chain recombines TRBV18 with TRBJ2-7; 8 bases map to TRBD2. CDR3 size: 15 residues. J gave up 2 bases and V 0 bases, and 3 bases lay outside the gene matches. Germline V gene data show CDR1 as KGHSH and CDR2 as LQKENI. The CDR3 nucleotides read TGTGCCAGCTCACCACCCAGCGGGAGCGCCTACGAGCAGTACTTC. This translates into CASSPPSGSAYEQYF. The whole variable domain, filled in from reference TRBV18 and TRBJ2-7, reads NAGVMQNPRHLVRRRGQEARLRCSPMKGHSHVYWYRQLPEEGLKFMVYLQKENIIDESGMPKERFSAEFPKEGPSILRIQQVVRGDSAAYFCASSPPSGSAYEQYFGPGTRLTVT.

This rearrangement joins TRBV19 to TRBJ1-5; 8 bases fit TRBD1. With V trimmed by 4 bases and J by 6 bases, 5 bases remained unmatched. There are 14 residues in the CDR3. Germline V gives CDR1 LNHDA, CDR2 SQIVND (reference sequence). CDR3 sequence reads: CASSNTGGGQPQHF. CDR3 sequence (DNA): TGTGCCAGTAGTAACACAGGGGGGGGTCAGCCCCAGCATTTT.

The gene calls are TRBV5-6 and TRBJ2-7; D ambiguous. There are 13 residues in the CDR3. V lost 2 bases, J lost 9 bases, and 15 bases lay in between. The germline CDR1 and CDR2 sequences are SGHDT and YYEEEE. The CDR3 DNA is TGTGCCAGCAGCTTAAGTCGTTACCCAGGGCAGTACGTC. Amino acid sequence: CASSLSRYPGQYV.

The rearrangement links TRBV30 to TRBJ1-4; D may be TRBD1 (5 bases). The V end lost 4 bases, the J end lost 7 bases, and 13 bases lay between the germline ends. There are 13 residues in the CDR3. Germline V CDR1 and CDR2: GTSNPN, SVGIG (reference sequence). CDR3: CAWKAGYGEKLFF. In DNA form, the CDR3 reads TGTGCCTGGAAGGCAGGGTACGGTGAAAAACTGTTTTTT.

The chain recombines TRBV7-9 with TRBJ2-7; 8 bases map to TRBD1. The V segment lost 5 bases and the J segment 2 bases; nucleotides outside the gene matches: 11. There are 16 residues in the CDR3. CDR1 is SEHNR, CDR2 FQNEAQ, per germline (reference sequence). The CDR3 here is CASSRDRGPNTYEQYF. The CDR3 coding sequence is TGTGCCAGCAGCCGAGACAGGGGCCCAAATACCTACGAGCAGTACTTC.

The chain combines TRBV6-1 with TRBJ2-5, with 10 nucleotides matching TRBD1. Germline V gene sequence: CDR1 MNHNS, CDR2 SASEGT. This CDR3 spans 16 amino acids. Trimming took 2 bases from V and 1 from J; bases not matched to a gene: 4. The CDR3 DNA follows: TGTGCCAGCAGTGAATTGGACAGGGGGGTCCAAGAGACCCAGTACTTC. Its protein is CASSELDRGVQETQYF.

The rearrangement links TRBV28 to TRBJ2-5; the D gene is possibly TRBD2 (6 bases). Trimming shortened V by 1 base and J by 3 bases, and 18 bases separated the two germline ends. CDR3 size: 17 residues. Germline values: CDR1 MDHEN, CDR2 SYDVKM. The CDR3 loop reads CASSLSPEGSGEETQYF. The CDR3 coding sequence is TGTGCCAGCAGTTTATCACCGGAGGGGAGCGGAGAAGAGACCCAGTACTTC.

The chain is built from TRBV4-1 and TRBJ2-2; 8 bases map to TRBD1. Germline V gene sequence: CDR1 MGHRA, CDR2 YSYEKL. This CDR3 comprises 15 residues. The V gene end was trimmed by 6 bases and the J gene end by 7 bases; junction bases not matched to a gene: 10. For the CDR3, the DNA is TGCGCCAGCAGTCGAGGACAGGGAACTGTCGGGGAGCTGTTTTTT. Residues: CASSRGQGTVGELFF.

V gene TRBV6-6 combines with J gene TRBJ2-7; 7 nucleotides line up with TRBD1. The germline V gene has CDR1 MNHNY and CDR2 SVGAGI (reference sequence). The length of the CDR3 is 16 residues. V lost 0 bases and J lost 3; bases outside the gene matches: 8. The CDR3 protein is CASSYSMAGGGYEQYF. The CDR3 DNA reads TGTGCCAGCAGTTACTCGATGGCAGGGGGTGGCTACGAGCAGTACTTC.

This chain uses TRBV10-2 with TRBJ2-5, with D possibly matching TRBD2 (5 bases). CDR3 length: 15 residues. The germline V gene has CDR1 WSHSY and CDR2 SAAADI. V was cut by 6 bases and J by 3 bases, with 17 bases left in between. In nucleotides, the CDR3 is TGCGCCAGCAGGGGAGCGCGTATTAGGGAAGAGACCCAGTACTTC. It specifies CASRGARIREETQYF.

The chain uses TRBV5-4 and TRBJ2-3, with TRBD2 identical over 8 bases. The CDR3 contains 15 residues. Germline assignment: CDR1 SGHNT and CDR2 YYREEE (reference sequence). Germline trimming cut 5 bases from V and 3 bases from J; bases unmatched to any gene: 8. DNA of the CDR3: TGTGCCAGCAGGATCGGGAGGGGAAAAACAGATACGCAGTATTTT. It is translated as CASRIGRGKTDTQYF.

The CDR3 loop is CASSPGTGDTQYF. The CDR3 DNA reads as TGTGCCAGCAGTCCCGGTACGGGAGATACGCAGTATTTT. The rearrangement joins TRBV7-3 to TRBJ2-3, with D unresolved. CDR3 length: 13 residues. Trimming stripped 6 bases from V and 5 bases from J, with 12 bases between. In germline, CDR1 is SGHTA, CDR2 FQGTGA.

The chain combines TRBV30 with TRBJ2-5; 7 nucleotides align to TRBD2. V lost 0 bases to trimming and J lost 2 bases; unmatched junction nucleotides: 9. CDR1 GTSNPN and CDR2 SVGIG come from the germline V gene (reference sequence). This CDR3 spans 16 amino acids. The CDR3, as DNA: TGTGCCTGGAGTGTTCAGTTGTCGGGAGGACAAGAGACCCAGTACTTC. Protein product: CAWSVQLSGGQETQYF.

V usage is TRBV19 and J usage is TRBJ1-1; the D gene is possibly TRBD1 (5 bases). Germline lookup yields CDR1 LNHDA and CDR2 SQIVND (reference sequence). CDR3 length equals 14 residues. The V and J ends lost 4 bases and 1 base respectively, with 10 bases between them. CDR3 DNA sequence: TGTGCCAGTAGTACAGACAGCGAGAACACTGAAGCTTTCTTT. Protein product: CASSTDSENTEAFF. The full variable domain, in which reference TRBV19 and TRBJ1-1 provide the parts outside the CDR3, is DGGITQSPKYLFRKEGQNVTLSCEQNLNHDAMYWYRQDPGQGLRLIYYSQIVNDFQKGDIAEGYSVSREKKESFPLTVTSAQKNPTAFYLCASSTDSENTEAFFGQGTRLTVV.

The chain employs TRBV5-1 and TRBJ1-2, with 11 bases lining up with TRBD1. From germline, CDR1 is SGHRS and CDR2 YFSETQ. V lost 3 bases and J lost 4; bases outside the gene matches: 5. The CDR3 length is 15 residues. The CDR3 DNA reads TGCGCCAGCAGCTGGACAGGGGGCGAGGGCTATGGCTACACCTTC. Amino acid sequence: CASSWTGGEGYGYTF.

V usage is TRBV4-1 and J usage is TRBJ1-3, with a tentative D call TRBD1 (6 bases). V lost 2 bases and J lost 2, with 10 bases in between. The CDR3 covers 15 residues. Germline V gene lookup returns CDR1 MGHRA and CDR2 YSYEKL. The chain's CDR3 is CASSQHRAPGNTIYF. In DNA form, the CDR3 reads TGCGCCAGCAGCCAACACAGGGCCCCTGGAAACACCATATATTTT.

V usage is TRBV5-4 and J usage is TRBJ1-1; 10 bases are shared with TRBD1. The V and J ends lost 5 bases and 7 bases, in that order; junction bases with no gene match: 11. The CDR3 runs to 15 residues. Germline CDR1 is SGHNT and CDR2 is YYREEE (reference sequence). DNA for the CDR3: TGTGCCAGCAGATCTGCGGGACAGGGGAGGGGTGAAGCTTTCTTT. Protein sequence: CASRSAGQGRGEAFF.

In the case of this clone: Germline and junction disagree at one end, which may indicate a read error. The chain joins TRBV18 to TRBJ2-2; 7 positions agree with TRBD2. The CDR3 extends over 15 amino acids. Germline CDR1 is KGHSH and CDR2 is LQKENI. CDR3 amino acids: CASSPQRENTGELFF. DNA of the CDR3: TGTGCCAGCTCCCCACAGCGGGAGAACACCGGGGAGCTGTTTTTT.

In its sample, this clone was seen once. For the CDR3, the DNA is TGCGCCAGCAGCTTTGGAGGACCCAAGAATGAGCAGTTCTTC. Translating it yields CASSFGGPKNEQFF. The chain uses TRBV5-1 and TRBJ2-1; weak D call: TRBD2 (5 bases). Trimming cost V 2 bases and J 7 bases, with 13 bases left between them. This CDR3 spans 14 amino acids. Germline-derived CDR1 and CDR2 are SGHRS and YFSETQ.